This passage covers 9 T cell receptor beta chains from one sample sequenced in a study of OX40 agonist ivuxolimab in advanced cancers. Library preparation used the immunoSEQ multiplex PCR assay. Sourced from immuneACCESS, this table was stored by TCRdb with only in-frame sequences that have V and J called. A share of the clones is absent; for the studies checked, an unresolved V gene accounts for under half, and the remainder has no known explanation. Within this sample are some 70,000 clones, with around nine tenths of them counted one time only. Together, the top ten hold 2% to 2.5% of the sample. The source material was CD4+ or CD8+ T cells sorted from blood, sampled in a trial of the OX40 agonist ivuxolimab. These receptors came from an adult with an advanced solid tumor such as melanoma, head and neck, liver or kidney cancer.

This clone appeared a single time. The chain employs TRBV7-2 and TRBJ1-2; the D gene is possibly TRBD1 (5 bases). With 1 base removed from V and 4 bases from J, the gap between germline ends came to 13 bases. This CDR3 contains 15 residues. The germline V gene has CDR1 SGHTA and CDR2 FQGNSA. In nucleotides, the CDR3 is TGTGCCAGCAGCTTAGGGCCTTGGCAGGGCTATGGCTACACCTTC. Translating gives CASSLGPWQGYGYTF.

The chain is built from TRBV28 and TRBJ2-5; the D gene could be TRBD1 or TRBD2 (5 bases each). Trimming took 4 bases from V and 0 from J, leaving 12 bases between them. The CDR3 runs 15 residues. The germline V gene encodes CDR1 MDHEN and CDR2 SYDVKM. CDR3 amino acids: CASSSTGTYQETQYF. The CDR3 DNA sequence: TGTGCCAGCAGTTCTACCGGGACCTACCAAGAGACCCAGTACTTC.

A single count supports this clone. V and J are TRBV7-9 and TRBJ1-4, with D possibly matching TRBD1 (5 bases). Per the germline V gene, CDR1 is SEHNR and CDR2 is FQNEAQ (reference sequence). CDR3 length equals 13 residues. V dropped 5 bases and J dropped 7 bases, with 11 bases sitting between them. CDR3 nucleotides: TGTGCCAGCAGCCAACAGGCGGCTGAAAAACTGTTTTTT. Translation: CASSQQAAEKLFF.

The chain couples TRBV10-1 to TRBJ2-1; 11 nucleotides agree with TRBD2. This CDR3 region has 15 residues. Per the germline V gene, CDR1 is WNHNN and CDR2 is SYGVQD (reference sequence). The ends lost 8 bases at V and 2 bases at J; junction bases unmatched: 5. CDR3 coding DNA: TGCGCCAGCTGCCTAGCGGGGGGAACCTACAATGAGCAGTTCTTC. Protein: CASCLAGGTYNEQFF.

The rearrangement links TRBV7-3 to TRBJ2-7; TRBD2 matches 8 bases. Trimming at V came to 10 bases and at J to 1 base, leaving 9 bases not matched to a gene. Germline values: CDR1 SGHTA, CDR2 FQGTGA. The CDR3 runs 14 residues. For the CDR3, the DNA is TGTGCCATACCCCGACTAGCGTCTTCCTACGAGCAGTACTTC. Translation gives CAIPRLASSYEQYF.

V is TRBV10-3 and J is TRBJ2-1, with D perhaps TRBD2 (5 bases). CDR1 and CDR2 from the germline V gene are ENHRY and SYGVKD. V gave up 2 bases and J gave up 0 bases, with 14 bases separating them. The CDR3 runs to 17 residues. The CDR3 DNA follows: TGTGCCATCAGTGAGCCGGTGACGGGAACCTCCTACAATGAGCAGTTCTTC. Its translation: CAISEPVTGTSYNEQFF.

The chain uses TRBV19 and TRBJ2-1; 11 nucleotides align to TRBD2. The CDR3 consists of 15 residues. The V gene end was trimmed by 6 bases and the J gene end by 7 bases; junction bases not matched to a gene: 8. Germline V lookup: CDR1 LNHDA, CDR2 SQIVND (reference sequence). The CDR3 here is CASRSGTSGGNEQFF. The CDR3 bases are TGTGCCAGTAGGTCCGGGACTAGCGGTGGGAATGAGCAGTTCTTC. The full variable domain, rest sourced from reference TRBV19 and TRBJ2-1, is DGGITQSPKYLFRKEGQNVTLSCEQNLNHDAMYWYRQDPGQGLRLIYYSQIVNDFQKGDIAEGYSVSREKKESFPLTVTSAQKNPTAFYLCASRSGTSGGNEQFFGPGTRLTVL.

The genes are TRBV6-5 and TRBJ2-7, with D uncertain. Germline loops: CDR1 MNHEY, CDR2 SVGAGI. The V end was cut by 5 bases, the J end by 4 bases, with 12 bases between. The CDR3 is 13 amino acids. This chain's CDR3 is CASSPDEAYEQYF. DNA of the CDR3: TGTGCCAGCAGTCCGGATGAGGCGTACGAGCAGTACTTC.

CDR3 nucleotides: TGTGCCAGTAGTGCGGGGGGCAATTCACCCCTCCACTTT. Amino acids: CASSAGGNSPLHF. This chain connects TRBV19 to TRBJ1-6; tentatively, D is TRBD1 (6 bases). V lost 5 bases and J lost 7, with 9 bases in between. CDR1 is LNHDA, CDR2 SQIVND, per germline (reference sequence). CDR3 size: 13 residues.